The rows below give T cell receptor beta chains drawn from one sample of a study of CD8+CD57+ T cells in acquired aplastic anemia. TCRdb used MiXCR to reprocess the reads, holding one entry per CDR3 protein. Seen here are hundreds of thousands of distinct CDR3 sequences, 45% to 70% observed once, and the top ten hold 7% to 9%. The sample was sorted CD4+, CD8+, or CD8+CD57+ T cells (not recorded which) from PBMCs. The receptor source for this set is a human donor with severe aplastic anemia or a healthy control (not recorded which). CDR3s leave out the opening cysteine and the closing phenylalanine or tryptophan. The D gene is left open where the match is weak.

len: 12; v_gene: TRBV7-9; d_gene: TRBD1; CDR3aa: ASSAGQGGKTQY
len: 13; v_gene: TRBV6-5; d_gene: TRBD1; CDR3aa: ASSYTGQAAGELF
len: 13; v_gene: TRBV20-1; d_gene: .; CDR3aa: SAARGGGMNTEAF
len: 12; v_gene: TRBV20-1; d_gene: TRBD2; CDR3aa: SARGQLAGETQY
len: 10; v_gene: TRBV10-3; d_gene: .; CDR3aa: AGTPASYEQY
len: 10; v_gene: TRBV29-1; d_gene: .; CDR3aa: SVTTTSYEQY
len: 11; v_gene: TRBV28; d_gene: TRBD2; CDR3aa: ASSGGNTGELF
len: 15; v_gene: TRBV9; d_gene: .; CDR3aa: ASSPPPAGTAGNTIY
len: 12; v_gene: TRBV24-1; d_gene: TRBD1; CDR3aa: ATSDTGQADTQY
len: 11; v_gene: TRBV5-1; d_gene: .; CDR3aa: ASSLQLSYEQY
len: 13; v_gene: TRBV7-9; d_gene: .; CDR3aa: ASSLAGLLNTEAF
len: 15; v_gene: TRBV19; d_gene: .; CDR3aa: ASSIGAGHLSGNTIY
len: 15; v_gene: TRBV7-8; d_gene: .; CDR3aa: ASSLATTGTRLYEQY
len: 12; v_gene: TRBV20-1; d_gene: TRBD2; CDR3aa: SAPRGGSTDTQY
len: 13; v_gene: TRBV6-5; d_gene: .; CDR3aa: ASVPLGAGLYAIH
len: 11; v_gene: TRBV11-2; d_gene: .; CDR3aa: ASSSDPGYGYT
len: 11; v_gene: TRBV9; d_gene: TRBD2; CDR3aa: ASSVTLAGEQY
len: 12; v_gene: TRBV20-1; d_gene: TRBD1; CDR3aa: SAHPGQGVYEQY
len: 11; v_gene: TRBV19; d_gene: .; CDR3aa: ASNGLLPTEAF
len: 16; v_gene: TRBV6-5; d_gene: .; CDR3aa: ASSYGLPQSSYNSPLH
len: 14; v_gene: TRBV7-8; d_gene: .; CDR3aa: ASSPSGNDYTDTQY
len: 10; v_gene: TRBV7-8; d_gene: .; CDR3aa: ASSADILEAF
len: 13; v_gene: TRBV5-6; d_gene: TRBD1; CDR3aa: ASSFGQGVDTEAF
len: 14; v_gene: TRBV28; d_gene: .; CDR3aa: ASSFAGGPTNEKLF
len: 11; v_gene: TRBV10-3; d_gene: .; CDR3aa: AIRPNWDQPQH
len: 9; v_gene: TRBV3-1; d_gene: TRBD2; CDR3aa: ATGGIGELF
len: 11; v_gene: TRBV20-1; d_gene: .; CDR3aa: SARAGFEYEQY
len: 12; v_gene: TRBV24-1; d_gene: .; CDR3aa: ATSDGGALGEQY
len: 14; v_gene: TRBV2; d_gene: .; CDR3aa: ASTRGESSYNSPLH
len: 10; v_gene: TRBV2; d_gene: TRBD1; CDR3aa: ASRTGGSPLH
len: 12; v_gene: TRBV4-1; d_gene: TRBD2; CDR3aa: ASSQVGGVETQY
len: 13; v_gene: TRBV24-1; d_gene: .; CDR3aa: ATSDYRQAQETQY
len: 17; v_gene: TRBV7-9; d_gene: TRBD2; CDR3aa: ASSSTGLAGGETYTEQF
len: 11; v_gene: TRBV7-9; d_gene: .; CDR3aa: ASQLGSYQPQH
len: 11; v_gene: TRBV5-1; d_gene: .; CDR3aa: ASSKTGTAEAF
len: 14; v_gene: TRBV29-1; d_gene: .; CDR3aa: SVEDVPGSLITEAF
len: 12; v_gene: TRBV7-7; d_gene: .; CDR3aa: ASSLGGLLETQY
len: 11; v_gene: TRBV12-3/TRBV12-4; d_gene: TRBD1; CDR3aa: ASSLTGNYGYT
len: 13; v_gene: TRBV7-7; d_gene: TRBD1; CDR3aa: ASSSDRGSSYEQY
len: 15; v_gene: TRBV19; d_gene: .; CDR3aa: ASSQSEGTVFANVLT
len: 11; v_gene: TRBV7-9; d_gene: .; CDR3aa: ASGSSHGSGYT
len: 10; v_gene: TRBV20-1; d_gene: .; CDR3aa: SARAVGQQAF
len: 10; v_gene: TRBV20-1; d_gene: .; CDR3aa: SAPKRGDTQY
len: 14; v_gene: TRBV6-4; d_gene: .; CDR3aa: ASSDSMGTGAGEQY
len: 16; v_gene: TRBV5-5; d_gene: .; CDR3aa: ASSLVGQGGSGANVLT
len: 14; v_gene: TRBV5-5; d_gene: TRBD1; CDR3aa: ASKGQGVSGANALT
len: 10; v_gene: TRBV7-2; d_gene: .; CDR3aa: ASSLRTDTQY